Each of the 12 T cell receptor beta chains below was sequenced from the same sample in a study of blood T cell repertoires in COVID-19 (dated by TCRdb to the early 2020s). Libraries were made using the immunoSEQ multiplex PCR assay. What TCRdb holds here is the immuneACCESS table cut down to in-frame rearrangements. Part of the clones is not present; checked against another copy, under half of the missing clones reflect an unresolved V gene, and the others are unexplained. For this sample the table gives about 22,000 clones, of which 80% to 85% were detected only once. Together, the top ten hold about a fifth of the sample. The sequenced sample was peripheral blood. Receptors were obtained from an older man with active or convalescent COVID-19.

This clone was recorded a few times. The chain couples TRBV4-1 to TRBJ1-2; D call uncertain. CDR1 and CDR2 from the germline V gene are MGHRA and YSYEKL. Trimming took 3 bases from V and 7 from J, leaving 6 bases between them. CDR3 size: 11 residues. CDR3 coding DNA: TGCGCCAGCAGCCATCCCGGTGGCTACACCTTC. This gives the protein CASSHPGGYTF.

The CDR3 spells CASSLSHNGLLFF. As DNA, the CDR3 is TGCGCCAGCAGCTTATCTCACAACGGGTTGCTGTTTTTT. The chain joins TRBV5-1 to TRBJ2-2; no definite D call. CDR1 is SGHRS and CDR2 is YFSETQ in the germline V gene. The CDR3 loop spans 13 amino acids. V lost 2 bases to trimming and J lost 13 bases, with 15 bases between them.

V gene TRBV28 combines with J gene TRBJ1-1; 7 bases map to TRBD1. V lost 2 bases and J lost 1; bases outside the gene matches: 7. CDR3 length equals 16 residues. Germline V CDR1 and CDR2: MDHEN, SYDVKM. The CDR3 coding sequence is TGTGCCAGCAGTTTAAGTACAGGGGCGGGGAACACTGAAGCTTTCTTT. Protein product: CASSLSTGAGNTEAFF.

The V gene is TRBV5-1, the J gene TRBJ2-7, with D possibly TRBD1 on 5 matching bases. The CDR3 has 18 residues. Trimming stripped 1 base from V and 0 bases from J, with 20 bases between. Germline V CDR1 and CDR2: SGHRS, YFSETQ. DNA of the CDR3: TGCGCCAGCAGCTTGTTTGGTTTCGACGGAGACAGCTCCTACGAGCAGTACTTC. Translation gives CASSLFGFDGDSSYEQYF.

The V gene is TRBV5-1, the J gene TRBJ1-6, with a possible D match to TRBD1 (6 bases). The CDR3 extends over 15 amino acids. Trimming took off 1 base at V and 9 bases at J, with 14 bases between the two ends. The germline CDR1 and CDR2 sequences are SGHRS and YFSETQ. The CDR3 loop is CASSLRAGERSPLHF. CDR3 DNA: TGCGCCAGCAGCTTGAGGGCAGGGGAGCGTTCACCCCTCCACTTT.

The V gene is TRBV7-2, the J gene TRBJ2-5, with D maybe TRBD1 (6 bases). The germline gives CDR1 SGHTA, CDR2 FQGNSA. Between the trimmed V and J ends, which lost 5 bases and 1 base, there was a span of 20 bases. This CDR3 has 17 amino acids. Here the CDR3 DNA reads TGTGCCAGCAGCCAATATTATGGGGCAGGGGCCCAAGAGACCCAGTACTTC. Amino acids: CASSQYYGAGAQETQYF.

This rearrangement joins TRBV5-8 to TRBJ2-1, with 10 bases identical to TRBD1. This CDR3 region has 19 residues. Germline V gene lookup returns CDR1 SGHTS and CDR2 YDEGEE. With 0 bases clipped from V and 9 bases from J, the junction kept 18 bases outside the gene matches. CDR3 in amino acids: CASSLDGTGVTPARGEQFF. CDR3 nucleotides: TGTGCCAGCAGCTTGGATGGGACAGGGGTGACCCCCGCGCGCGGTGAGCAGTTCTTC.

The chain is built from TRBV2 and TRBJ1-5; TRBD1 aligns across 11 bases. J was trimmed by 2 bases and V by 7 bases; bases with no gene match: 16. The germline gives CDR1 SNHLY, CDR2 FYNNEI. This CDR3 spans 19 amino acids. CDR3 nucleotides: TGTGCCAGCACCCTGAGACGGACAGGGGGCGCGGATGGCAATCAGCCCCAGCATTTT. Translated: CASTLRRTGGADGNQPQHF.

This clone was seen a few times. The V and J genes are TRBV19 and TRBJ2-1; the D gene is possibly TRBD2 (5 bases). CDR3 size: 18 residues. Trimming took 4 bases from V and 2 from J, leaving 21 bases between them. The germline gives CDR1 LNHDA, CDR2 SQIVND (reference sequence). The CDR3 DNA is TGTGCCAGTAGTAGTTGGGAGTCGGGAAGATCAACCTACAATGAGCAGTTCTTC. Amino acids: CASSSWESGRSTYNEQFF.

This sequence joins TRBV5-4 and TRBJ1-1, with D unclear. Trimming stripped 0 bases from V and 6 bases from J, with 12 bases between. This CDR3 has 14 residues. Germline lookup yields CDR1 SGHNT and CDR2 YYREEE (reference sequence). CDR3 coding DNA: TGTGCCAGCAGCTTGGGCGGGGTTGGGGCTGAAGCTTTCTTT. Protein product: CASSLGGVGAEAFF.

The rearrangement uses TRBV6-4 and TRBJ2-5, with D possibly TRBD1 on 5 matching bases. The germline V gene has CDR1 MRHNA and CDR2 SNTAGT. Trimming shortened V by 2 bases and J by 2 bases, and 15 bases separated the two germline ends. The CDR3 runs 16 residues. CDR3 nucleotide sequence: TGTGCCAGCAGTGACGGTATTGACAGTCTTCAAGAGACCCAGTACTTC. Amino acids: CASSDGIDSLQETQYF.

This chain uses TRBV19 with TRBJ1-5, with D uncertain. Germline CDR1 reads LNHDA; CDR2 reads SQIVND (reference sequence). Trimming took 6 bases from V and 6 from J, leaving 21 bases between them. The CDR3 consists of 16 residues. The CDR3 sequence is CASRPPQRGRSQPQHF. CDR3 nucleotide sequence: TGTGCCAGTAGACCTCCCCAGCGGGGTCGGAGTCAGCCCCAGCATTTT.